This T cell receptor beta chain emerged from a study of blood T cell repertoires in COVID-19. Across the study: Some COVID-19 samples were acute and others convalescent; all came from the United States, Italy and Spain. T cells, B-cell-depleted T cells, or PBMCs supplied cDNA or gDNA.

Clones were read by immunoSEQ multiplex PCR, and TCRdb kept only the in-frame ones, dropping some. The sample carries about 66,000 clones, roughly 80% recorded once. V lost 4 bases and J lost 0, with 11 bases in between. This CDR3 comprises 15 residues. Germline V gene sequence: CDR1 SGDLS, CDR2 YYNGEE. The chain is built from TRBV9 and TRBJ1-3; D is unresolved. This sequence originates from a man between 60 and 75 years old with acute or convalescent COVID-19. Input material: peripheral blood. The CDR3 DNA sequence: TGTGCCAGCAGCCCCCCCGAACTCTCTGGAAACACCATATATTTT. Translation: CASSPPELSGNTIYF.